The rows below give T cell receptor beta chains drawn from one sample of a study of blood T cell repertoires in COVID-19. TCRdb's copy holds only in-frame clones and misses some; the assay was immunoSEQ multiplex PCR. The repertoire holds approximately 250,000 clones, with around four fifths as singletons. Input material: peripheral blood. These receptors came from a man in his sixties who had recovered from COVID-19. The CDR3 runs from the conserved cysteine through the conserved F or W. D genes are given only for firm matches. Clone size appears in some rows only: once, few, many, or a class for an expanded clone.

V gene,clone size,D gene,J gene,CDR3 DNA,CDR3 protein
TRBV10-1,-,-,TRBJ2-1,TGCGCCAGCAGTGACCCCGCCGGGATATCCAATGAGCAGTTCTTC,CASSDPAGISNEQFF
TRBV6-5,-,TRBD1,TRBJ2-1,TGTGCCAGCAGTTCTAACAGGGGGCGCATCAATGAGCAGTTCTTC,CASSSNRGRINEQFF
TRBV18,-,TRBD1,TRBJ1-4,TGTGCCAGCTCACCGGTAACAGGGGGCGGTAATGAAAAACTGTTTTTT,CASSPVTGGGNEKLFF
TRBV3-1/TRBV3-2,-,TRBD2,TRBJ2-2,TGTGCCAGCAGGTTGCGGGGGGACCACACCGGGGAGCTGTTTTTT,CASRLRGDHTGELFF
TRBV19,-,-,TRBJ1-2,TGTGCCAGTACCAACCTTGAAAGGGGCTATGGCTACACCTTC,CASTNLERGYGYTF
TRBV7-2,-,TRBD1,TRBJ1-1,TGTGCCAGCAGCTTAGGTCAGACAGGGAGAGGGACTGAAGCTTTCTTT,CASSLGQTGRGTEAFF
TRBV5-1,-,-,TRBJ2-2,TGCGCCAGCAAAGTGGCGGCCCCGAACACCGGGGAGCTGTTTTTT,CASKVAAPNTGELFF
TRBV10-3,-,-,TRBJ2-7,TGTGCCATCAGTGACAGGGACTCCACCTACGAGCAGTACTTC,CAISDRDSTYEQYF
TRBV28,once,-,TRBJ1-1,TGTGCCAGCAGTTTCAAACTGTCTGAAGCTTTCTTT,CASSFKLSEAFF
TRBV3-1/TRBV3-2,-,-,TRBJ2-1,TGTGCCAGCAGCCTTAACAATGAGCAGTTCTTC,CASSLNNEQFF
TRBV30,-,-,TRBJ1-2,TGTGCCTGGAGTGTCGGTTTGGAGGGCTACACCTTC,CAWSVGLEGYTF
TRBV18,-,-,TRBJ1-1,TGTGCCAGCTCACCACCGGTCAGGAACACTGAAGCTTTCTTT,CASSPPVRNTEAFF
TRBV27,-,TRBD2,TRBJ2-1,TGTGCCAGCAGTATACTAAGCGGGGGAGCCTACAATGAGCAGTTCTTC,CASSILSGGAYNEQFF
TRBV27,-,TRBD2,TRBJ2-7,TGTGCCAGCAGTCTGTCTAGCGGGACCGTCTCCTACGAGCAGTACTTC,CASSLSSGTVSYEQYF
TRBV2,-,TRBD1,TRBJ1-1,TGTGCCGACGGACAGGGGGCAACTGAAGCTTTCTTT,CADGQGATEAFF
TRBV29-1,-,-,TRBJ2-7,TGCAGCGTGGAGACAGGAGTCTACGAGCAGTACTTC,CSVETGVYEQYF
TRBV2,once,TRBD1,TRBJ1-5,TGTGCCAGCAGCAGCAACAGGGGTCGGCAGCCCCAGCATTTT,CASSSNRGRQPQHF
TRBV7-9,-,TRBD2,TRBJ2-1,TGTGCCAGCAGCTTACCTAGCGGCCTATTTTTATCCTACAATGAGCAGTTCTTC,CASSLPSGLFLSYNEQFF
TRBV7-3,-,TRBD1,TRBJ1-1,TGTGCCAGCAGCGAGACAGGGGGCGGCGGGACGACTGAAGCTTTCTTT,CASSETGGGGTTEAFF
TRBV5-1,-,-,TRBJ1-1,TGCGCCAGCAGCCAGGGGATGAACACTGAAGCTTTCTTT,CASSQGMNTEAFF
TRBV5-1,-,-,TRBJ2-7,TGCGCCAGCAGCTTGAGGCGGACCGGGGGATCCTACGAGCAGTACTTC,CASSLRRTGGSYEQYF
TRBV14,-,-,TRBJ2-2,TGTGCCAGCAGCCAAGTAACTGCCACCGGGGAGCTGTTTTTT,CASSQVTATGELFF
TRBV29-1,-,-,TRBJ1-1,TGCAGCGTACGAACTCAATATTTGAACACTGAAGCTTTCTTT,CSVRTQYLNTEAFF
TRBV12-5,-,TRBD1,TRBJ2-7,TGTGCTAGTGGTTTGGTACGGGACAGGAGAACCTACGAGCAGTACTTC,CASGLVRDRRTYEQYF
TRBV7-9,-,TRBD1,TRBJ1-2,TGTGCCAGCAGCTCTACAGGGGGCAATTATGGCTACACCTTC,CASSSTGGNYGYTF
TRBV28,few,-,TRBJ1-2,TGTGCCAGCAGTTTAGGTGGAGATAACTATGGCTACACCTTC,CASSLGGDNYGYTF
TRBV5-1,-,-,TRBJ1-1,TGCGCCAGCAGCTTGGACCCAACCAGGGTGGATGAAGCTTTCTTT,CASSLDPTRVDEAFF
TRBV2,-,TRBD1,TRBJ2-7,TGTGCCAGCAGTGAATTAGGGACAGGGTTGAACGAGCAGTACTTC,CASSELGTGLNEQYF
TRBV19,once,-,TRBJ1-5,TGTGCCAGTAGTATCCAGGGTCGTGGCAATCAGCCCCAGCATTTT,CASSIQGRGNQPQHF
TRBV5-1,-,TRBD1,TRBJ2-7,TGCGCCAGCAGCTTGGGGTTGACAGGGGGTACCACCTACGAGCAGTACTTC,CASSLGLTGGTTYEQYF
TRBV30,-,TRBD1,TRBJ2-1,TGTGCCTGGAGTGTAAGGGGGACAGGGATAAATGAGCAGTTCTTC,CAWSVRGTGINEQFF
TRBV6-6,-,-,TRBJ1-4,TGTGCCAGCATCCCACCCGGCGGGGAGGGTAATGAAAAACTGTTTTTT,CASIPPGGEGNEKLFF
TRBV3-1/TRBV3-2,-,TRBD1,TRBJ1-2,TGTGCCAGCAGCCGAGGACAGGGAGACTATGGCTACACCTTC,CASSRGQGDYGYTF
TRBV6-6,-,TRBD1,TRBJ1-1,TGTGCCAGCAGTTACTCGACAGGGGGCCTCACTGAAGCTTTCTTT,CASSYSTGGLTEAFF
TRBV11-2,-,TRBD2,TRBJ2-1,TGTGCCAGCAGCCACCGACTAGCGGGAGGGAATCTGGCCTACAATGAGCAGTTCTTC,CASSHRLAGGNLAYNEQFF
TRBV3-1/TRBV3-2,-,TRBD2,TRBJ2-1,TGTGCCAGCAGCCAAGTTGGCGGACTAGCGGGAGTAGGTGCTGAGCAGTTCTTC,CASSQVGGLAGVGAEQFF
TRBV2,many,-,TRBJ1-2,TGTGCCAGCAGTGAAGTCATTGACTATGGCTACACCTTC,CASSEVIDYGYTF
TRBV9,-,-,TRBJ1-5,TGTGCCAGCAGCGTAGGTAGTGGCAATCAGCCCCAGCATTTT,CASSVGSGNQPQHF
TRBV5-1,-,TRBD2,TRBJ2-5,TGCGCCAGCAGCTTAAGCGGGAGTCAAGAGACCCAGTACTTC,CASSLSGSQETQYF
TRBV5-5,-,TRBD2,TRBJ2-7,TGTGCCAGCAGCTTGGGACTAGCGGGACTCTCCTACGAGCAGTACTTC,CASSLGLAGLSYEQYF
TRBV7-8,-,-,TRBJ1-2,TGTGCCAGCAGCTTAGGTTCGGGGGGTACTAACTATGGCTACACCTTC,CASSLGSGGTNYGYTF
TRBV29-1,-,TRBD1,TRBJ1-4,TGCAGCGCCTGGGACAGCCCTAATGAAAAACTGTTTTTT,CSAWDSPNEKLFF
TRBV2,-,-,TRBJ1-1,TGTGCCAGCAGTGATCTACGGGGGAACACTGAAGCTTTCTTT,CASSDLRGNTEAFF
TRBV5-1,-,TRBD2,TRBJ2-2,TGCGCCAGCAGCTTGGCCGAGACTAGCGGCACCGGGGAGCTGTTTTTT,CASSLAETSGTGELFF
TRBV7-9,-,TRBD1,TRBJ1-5,TGTGCCAGCAGCACCAACCGGGACAGTCGGGCTATTCAGCCCCAGCATTTT,CASSTNRDSRAIQPQHF
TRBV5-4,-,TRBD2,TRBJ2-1,TGTGCCAGCAGCCCGGGACTAGCGATCTACAATGAGCAGTTCTTC,CASSPGLAIYNEQFF
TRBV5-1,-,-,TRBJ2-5,TGCGCCAGCAGCCCTGGTGGAGGGGGCGGTGGGGAGACCCAGTACTTC,CASSPGGGGGGETQYF
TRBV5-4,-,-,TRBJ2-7,TGTGCCAGCGGCAACGCGGGGCTCCCCTCCTACGAGCAGTACTTC,CASGNAGLPSYEQYF
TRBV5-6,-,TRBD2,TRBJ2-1,TGTGCCAGCAGCTTGGTTTCGTCTAGCGGGAAGGTTGAGCAGTTCTTC,CASSLVSSSGKVEQFF
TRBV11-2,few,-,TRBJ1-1,TGTGCCAGCAGAGCCCAAGCTACCCATGAAGCTTTCTTT,CASRAQATHEAFF
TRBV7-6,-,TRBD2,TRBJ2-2,TGTGCCAGCAGCCTGCGACTAGCGGGGGGATCTACCGGGGAGCTGTTTTTT,CASSLRLAGGSTGELFF
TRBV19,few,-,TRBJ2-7,TGTGCCAGTAGGAGAAGCGGTTCCTACGAGCAGTACTTC,CASRRSGSYEQYF
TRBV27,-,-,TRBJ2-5,TGTGCCAGCAGTTTCCAGGGGAAAGAGACCCAGTACTTC,CASSFQGKETQYF
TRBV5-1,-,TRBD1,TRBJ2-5,TGCGCCAGCAGCTTGCGGACAGGGGGCGGAGAGACCCAGTACTTC,CASSLRTGGGETQYF
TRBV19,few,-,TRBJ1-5,TGTGCCAGCGGCCCACGTACAGGAAATCAGCCCCAGCATTTT,CASGPRTGNQPQHF